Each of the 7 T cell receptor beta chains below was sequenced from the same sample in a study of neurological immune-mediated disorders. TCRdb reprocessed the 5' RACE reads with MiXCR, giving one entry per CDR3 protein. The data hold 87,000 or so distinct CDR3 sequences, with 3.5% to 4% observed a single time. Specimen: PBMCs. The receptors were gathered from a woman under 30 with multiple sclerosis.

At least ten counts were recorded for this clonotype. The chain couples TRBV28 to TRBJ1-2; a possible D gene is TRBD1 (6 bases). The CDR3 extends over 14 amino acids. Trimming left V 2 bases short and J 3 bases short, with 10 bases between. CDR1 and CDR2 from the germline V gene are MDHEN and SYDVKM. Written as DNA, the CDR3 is TGTGCCAGCAGTTTAAGGGGACACTACTATGGCTACACCTTC. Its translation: CASSLRGHYYGYTF.

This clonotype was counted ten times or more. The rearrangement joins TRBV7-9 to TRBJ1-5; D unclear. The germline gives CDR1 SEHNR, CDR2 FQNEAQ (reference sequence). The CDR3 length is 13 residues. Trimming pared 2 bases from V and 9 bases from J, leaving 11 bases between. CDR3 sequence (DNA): TGTGCCAGCAGCTTATCGGTTGGAGGGCCCCAGCATTTT. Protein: CASSLSVGGPQHF.

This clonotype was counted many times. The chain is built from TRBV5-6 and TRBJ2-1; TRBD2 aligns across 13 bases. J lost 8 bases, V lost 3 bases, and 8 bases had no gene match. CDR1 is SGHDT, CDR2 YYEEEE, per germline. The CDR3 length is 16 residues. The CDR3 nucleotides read TGTGCCAGCAGCTCACAGACTAGCGGGAGGTTCTATGAGCAGTTCTTC. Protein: CASSSQTSGRFYEQFF.

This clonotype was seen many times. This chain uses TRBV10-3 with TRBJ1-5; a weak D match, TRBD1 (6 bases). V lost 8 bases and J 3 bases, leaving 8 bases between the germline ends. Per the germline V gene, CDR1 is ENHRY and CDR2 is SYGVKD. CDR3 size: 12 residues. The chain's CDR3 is CAIRTDNQPQHF. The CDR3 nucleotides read TGTGCCATCCGGACAGACAATCAGCCCCAGCATTTT.

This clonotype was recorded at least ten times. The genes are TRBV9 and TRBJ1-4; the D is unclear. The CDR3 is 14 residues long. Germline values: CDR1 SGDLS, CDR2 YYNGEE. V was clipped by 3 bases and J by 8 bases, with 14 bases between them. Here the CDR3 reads CASSATPTHEKLFF. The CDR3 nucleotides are TGTGCCAGCAGCGCAACCCCTACCCACGAAAAACTGTTTTTT.

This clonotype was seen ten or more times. The CDR3 protein is CASGKRPPYNEQFF. The CDR3 DNA is TGTGCCAGCGGGAAGCGTCCCCCCTACAATGAGCAGTTCTTC. The chain has TRBV6-2 or TRBV6-3 and TRBJ2-1; D remains ambiguous. Germline V CDR1 and CDR2: MNHEY, SVGEGT. Trimming removed 8 bases from V and 2 bases from J, with 13 bases in between. This CDR3 has 14 residues.

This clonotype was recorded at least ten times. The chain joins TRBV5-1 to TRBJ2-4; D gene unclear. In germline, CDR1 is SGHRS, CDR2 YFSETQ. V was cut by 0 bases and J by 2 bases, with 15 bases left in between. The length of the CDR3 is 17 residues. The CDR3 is CASSLAIQASSKNIQYF. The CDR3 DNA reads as TGCGCCAGCAGCTTGGCCATTCAGGCCTCTTCCAAAAACATTCAGTACTTC.